The 5 T cell receptor beta chains reported below all come from one sample, sequenced in a study of T cell clonotyping in hematopoietic cell transplantation. TCRdb keeps only in-frame clones here, not all; method: immunoSEQ multiplex PCR. This sample yields under 5,500 clones, of which about 84% are seen a single time; roughly 12% belongs to the top ten. The sample was peripheral blood mononuclear cells, taken 30 days after allogeneic stem cell transplant. These receptors all stem from a male patient between 55 and 70 years old who had an allogeneic stem cell transplant from an unrelated donor, so the T cells may come from the graft donor. Some clones in this sample may be carry-over from other donors' samples.

This chain links TRBV9 with TRBJ2-1; tentative D call: TRBD2 (5 bases). The germline V gene encodes CDR1 SGDLS and CDR2 YYNGEE. Trimming took 3 bases from V and 4 from J, leaving 14 bases between them. The CDR3 consists of 15 residues. CDR3 loop: CASSDGRGPYNEQFF. CDR3 in DNA: TGTGCCAGCAGCGATGGGAGAGGGCCGTACAATGAGCAGTTCTTC.

J is TRBJ1-4 and V is TRBV7-9; D not certain. This CDR3 has 14 amino acids. Trimming stripped 5 bases from V and 8 bases from J, with 15 bases between. Germline CDR1 and CDR2: SEHNR and FQNEAQ (reference sequence). For the CDR3, the DNA is TGTGCCAGCAGCGTCCCCGGTCACGACGAAAAACTGTTTTTT. Translation gives CASSVPGHDEKLFF. The variable domain in full, with the rest retrieved from reference TRBV7-9 and TRBJ1-4, is DTGVSQNPRHKITKRGQNVTFRCDPISEHNRLYWYRQTLGQGPEFLTYFQNEAQLEKSRLLSDRFSAERPKGSFSTLEIQRTEQGDSAMYLCASSVPGHDEKLFFGSGTQLSVL.

V gene TRBV5-1 combines with J gene TRBJ2-5; no clear D. CDR1 and CDR2 from the germline V gene are SGHRS and YFSETQ. V lost 0 bases to trimming and J lost 5 bases, with 2 bases between them. This CDR3 contains 11 residues. The CDR3 nucleotides are TGCGCCAGCAGCTTGGACGAGACCCAGTACTTC. Its protein product is CASSLDETQYF.

This chain links TRBV14 with TRBJ2-5; TRBD1 matches 9 bases. CDR1 is SGHDN, CDR2 FVKESK, per germline. This CDR3 has 16 residues. Unmatched junction bases numbered 10, after V lost 3 bases and J lost 5 bases. In DNA, the CDR3 is TGTGCCAGCAGCCATCTATCACAGGGGGCAGGGGAGACCCAGTACTTC. Translating gives CASSHLSQGAGETQYF.

V gene TRBV11-3 combines with J gene TRBJ2-1; D is possibly TRBD1 or TRBD2 (5 bases each). Looked up from germline, CDR1 is SGHNT and CDR2 is YENEEA. The CDR3 is 16 amino acids. Trimming stripped 5 bases from V and 5 bases from J, with 19 bases between. The DNA of the CDR3 is TGTGCCAGCAGCAAACGACAGACTACAACCCACAATGAGCAGTTCTTC. Its protein product is CASSKRQTTTHNEQFF.